These 26 T cell receptor beta chains share one sample of origin, sequenced in a study of graft-versus-host responses after intestinal transplantation. Data came from immunoSEQ multiplex PCR; TCRdb stores just in-frame clones and leaves some out. Counted here are approximately 6,300 clones, 20% to 25% occurring once; the ten biggest clones make up roughly 5%. Material: alloreactive CD4+ T cells from a mixed lymphocyte reaction culture, obtained before transplantation. Noted subset: CFSE-low proliferating T cells sorted from approximately 6-day pre-transplant mixed lymphocyte reaction (GvH or HvG direction). The origin of the receptors is a human patient who was an organ donor for intestinal transplantation.

This clone showed up just a few times. The V gene is TRBV5-4, the J gene TRBJ2-5, with D tentatively TRBD1 (6 bases). Matching the DNA end better, TRBJ2-7 makes the J call doubtful. Germline V lookup: CDR1 SGHNT, CDR2 YYREEE (reference sequence). This CDR3 has 15 residues. The CDR3 coding sequence is TGTGCCAGCAGCTTGGATCTCGCAGGGGTTGCCGAGCAGTACTTC. Residues: CASSLDLAGVAEQYF.

The CDR3 sequence: CASSLGQGLAGVVTQYF. The CDR3 region has the DNA TGTGCCAGCAGCCTCGGACAGGGACTAGCGGGGGTAGTGACCCAGTACTTC. The rearrangement joins TRBV7-2 to TRBJ2-5, with 14 bases lining up with TRBD2. The CDR3 has 17 residues. Germline CDR1 reads SGHTA; CDR2 reads FQGNSA. J was trimmed by 7 bases and V by 5 bases; bases with no gene match: 12.

This clone is labeled as medium-sized (0.01 to 0.1%). The chain combines TRBV7-9 with TRBJ1-3; D unclear. The CDR3 has 13 amino acids. Germline V gene lookup returns CDR1 SEHNR and CDR2 FQNEAQ (reference sequence). Trimming removed 1 base at V and 3 bases at J, with 4 bases between. CDR3 sequence: CASSLGVGNTIYF. CDR3 nucleotides: TGTGCCAGCAGCTTAGGTGTTGGAAACACCATATATTTT.

This clone appeared a few times. The J gene is TRBJ2-5, the V gene TRBV30; D remains unclear. The CDR3 is made up of 15 amino acids. The germline CDR1 and CDR2 sequences are GTSNPN and SVGIG (reference sequence). The germline V and J ends were trimmed by 3 bases and 2 bases, with 16 bases remaining between them. The CDR3 nucleotides are TGTGCCTGGAGATCTCGACTTTACCTGCAAGAGACCCAGTACTTC. Translating it yields CAWRSRLYLQETQYF.

This clone occurred a few times. The CDR3 DNA reads TGTGCCAGCAGCCAGCTAGCGGGGGGAAGCACAGATACGCAGTATTTT. Amino acid sequence: CASSQLAGGSTDTQYF. The chain carries TRBV7-3 and TRBJ2-3; 11 bases are a match to TRBD2. Trimming cost V 5 bases and J 0 bases; bases outside gene matches: 4. Germline CDR1 SGHTA, CDR2 FQGTGA. The CDR3 extends over 16 amino acids.

This clone occurred once. V usage is TRBV19 and J usage is TRBJ1-1, with D hard to call. CDR3 length: 15 residues. Germline CDR1 reads LNHDA; CDR2 reads SQIVND (reference sequence). Trimming took 4 bases from V and 0 from J, leaving 12 bases between them. CDR3 DNA sequence: TGTGCCAGTAGTACATCACACTGGATGAACACTGAAGCTTTCTTT. It yields the protein CASSTSHWMNTEAFF. Combining the CDR3 with reference TRBV19 and TRBJ1-1 gives the whole variable domain DGGITQSPKYLFRKEGQNVTLSCEQNLNHDAMYWYRQDPGQGLRLIYYSQIVNDFQKGDIAEGYSVSREKKESFPLTVTSAQKNPTAFYLCASSTSHWMNTEAFFGQGTRLTVV.

The genes are TRBV7-9 and TRBJ1-2, with 7 positions matching TRBD1. After removal of 1 base from V and 1 base from J, the junction contained 6 bases not matched to a gene. Per germline, CDR1 SEHNR and CDR2 FQNEAQ (reference sequence). This CDR3 comprises 16 residues. The CDR3 region is CASSLGQGYFNYGYTF. The CDR3 DNA follows: TGTGCCAGCAGCTTAGGACAGGGATATTTTAACTATGGCTACACCTTC. Variable domain in full (rest from reference TRBV7-9 and TRBJ1-2): DTGVSQNPRHKITKRGQNVTFRCDPISEHNRLYWYRQTLGQGPEFLTYFQNEAQLEKSRLLSDRFSAERPKGSFSTLEIQRTEQGDSAMYLCASSLGQGYFNYGYTFGSGTRLTVV.

Sample share makes this clone large (0.1 to 1%). Other DNA sequences in the sample encode the same CDR3. This chain joins TRBV4-3 and TRBJ1-5; a weak D match, TRBD1 (6 bases). Per germline, CDR1 LGHNA and CDR2 YSLEER. The CDR3 loop spans 16 amino acids. V dropped 0 bases and J dropped 9 bases, with 18 bases sitting between them. Here the CDR3 reads CASSQDRWTVQGPQHF. The CDR3 DNA follows: TGCGCCAGCAGCCAAGACCGATGGACAGTCCAGGGGCCCCAGCATTTT.

V and J are TRBV21-1 and TRBJ1-1. TRBV21-1 is noted as a pseudogene. This CDR3 has 15 residues. The CDR3 DNA is TGTGCCAGCAGCAAACGGGGGCCACTGAACACTGAAGCTTTCTTT. This translates into CASSKRGPLNTEAFF.

This clone was seen more than once but under ten times. The chain links TRBV11-3 to TRBJ2-5; D possibly corresponds to TRBD1 (6 bases). The J call may be mistaken, given a closer DNA end match to TRBJ2-7. The CDR3 has 13 residues. The germline CDR1 and CDR2 sequences are SGHNT and YENEEA. DNA of the CDR3: TGTGCCAGCAGCTTCGGACAGCAGTTCGAGCAGTACTTC. Residues: CASSFGQQFEQYF.

The CDR3 region is CASSVAGGVTEAFF. CDR3 DNA sequence: TGTGCCAGCAGTGTTGCCGGTGGGGTCACTGAAGCTTTCTTT. The chain has TRBV6-5 and TRBJ1-1, with D unclear. Deletions cut 5 bases from V and 4 bases from J, with 14 bases between. The CDR3 length is 14 residues. Germline CDR1 is MNHEY and CDR2 is SVGAGI.

V is TRBV11-2 and J is TRBJ1-5; no definite D call. The CDR3 is 13 residues long. Germline CDR1 reads SGHAT; CDR2 reads FQNNGV. Trimming removed 5 bases from V and 7 bases from J, with 12 bases in between. The CDR3: CASSPQVLQPQHF. In nucleotides, the CDR3 is TGTGCCAGCAGCCCCCAGGTGTTACAGCCCCAGCATTTT.

This clone qualifies as large. The chain is built from TRBV15 and TRBJ1-2; no clear D gene. V gave up 1 base and J gave up 2 bases, with 5 bases separating them. The CDR3 spans 13 residues. The germline gives CDR1 LNHNV, CDR2 YYDKDF (reference sequence). CDR3 coding DNA: TGTGCCACCAGCAGAGGTCCCAACTATGGCTACACCTTC. Protein product: CATSRGPNYGYTF.

This clone was seen more than once but under ten times. The chain uses TRBV9 and TRBJ2-3; TRBD2 might be the D (7 bases). Trimming stripped 4 bases from V and 2 bases from J, with 14 bases between. CDR1 is SGDLS, CDR2 YYNGEE, per germline. The CDR3 extends over 15 amino acids. CDR3 loop: CASSSAGGPTDTQYF. The CDR3 DNA sequence: TGTGCCAGCAGCTCTGCCGGGGGGCCCACAGATACGCAGTATTTT.

The chain couples TRBV6-5 to TRBJ2-7; perhaps TRBD1 as D (5 bases). V shed 0 bases and J shed 1 base, with 7 bases lying between them. The CDR3 consists of 14 residues. Germline CDR1 MNHEY, CDR2 SVGAGI. For the CDR3, the DNA is TGTGCCAGCAGTTACTCAGGGGTTTCCTACGAGCAGTACTTC. It translates to CASSYSGVSYEQYF.

This clone showed up just once. This chain uses TRBV7-2 with TRBJ1-2; possible D gene TRBD1, 5 bases. V was clipped by 3 bases and J by 1 base, with 12 bases between them. Germline V gives CDR1 SGHTA, CDR2 FQGNSA. This CDR3 spans 15 amino acids. The CDR3 DNA reads as TGTGCCAGCAGCTTTGGACGGGACTTTAACTATGGCTACACCTTC. It specifies CASSFGRDFNYGYTF.

The rearrangement links TRBV11-3 to TRBJ1-2; D is possibly TRBD1 (5 bases). This CDR3 is built from 13 residues. Looked up from germline, CDR1 is SGHNT and CDR2 is YENEEA. V gave up 6 bases and J gave up 5 bases, with 13 bases separating them. Here the CDR3 DNA reads TGTGCCAGCAGGAGGCAGGGAGGGTATGGCTACACCTTC. Residues: CASRRQGGYGYTF.

This clone was counted only a few times. The rearrangement uses TRBV4-2 and TRBJ2-7; D is possibly TRBD1 (6 bases). Looked up from germline, CDR1 is LGHNA and CDR2 is YNFKEQ. The length of the CDR3 is 13 residues. V lost 5 bases and J 4 bases, leaving 12 bases between the germline ends. This CDR3 reads CASSWGPRYEQYF. The DNA of the CDR3 is TGTGCCAGCAGCTGGGGGCCACGATACGAGCAGTACTTC.

This clone was observed a handful of times. The V and J genes are TRBV11-3 and TRBJ2-1; D is uncertain. V was shortened by 1 base and J by 7 bases, with 11 bases between the two germline ends. CDR1 SGHNT and CDR2 YENEEA come from the germline V gene. CDR3 length equals 14 residues. The CDR3: CASSLVRSGNEQFF. The CDR3 nucleotides are TGTGCCAGCAGCTTAGTTAGGTCTGGGAATGAGCAGTTCTTC.

This clone was counted only a few times. The rearrangement joins TRBV6-9 to TRBJ2-1; maybe TRBD1 (7 bases). Germline V gene data show CDR1 as MNHGY and CDR2 as SVAAGI. The CDR3 extends over 15 amino acids. The V gene lost 3 bases and the J gene lost 6 bases, with 15 bases spanning the gap. The CDR3 protein is CASSYTRQGGNEQFF. CDR3 bases: TGTGCCAGCAGTTACACGCGACAGGGAGGCAATGAGCAGTTCTTC.

The rearrangement uses TRBV29-1 and TRBJ1-4; D is unresolved. V was cut by 4 bases and J by 5 bases, with 8 bases left in between. The CDR3 covers 12 residues. Germline CDR1 and CDR2: SQVTM and ANQGSEA. In DNA, the CDR3 is TGCAGCGTTGGGACGGACAATGAAAAACTGTTTTTT. Protein: CSVGTDNEKLFF. The variable domain in full, with the rest retrieved from reference TRBV29-1 and TRBJ1-4, is SAVISQKPSRDICQRGTSLTIQCQVDSQVTMMFWYRQQPGQSLTLIATANQGSEATYESGFVIDKFPISRPNLTFSTLTVSNMSPEDSSIYLCSVGTDNEKLFFGSGTQLSVL.

The chain recombines TRBV29-1 with TRBJ2-3, with D maybe TRBD1 (5 bases). Trimming removed 6 bases from V and 1 base from J, with 11 bases in between. CDR1 is SQVTM and CDR2 is ANQGSEA in the germline V gene. This CDR3 contains 13 residues. The CDR3 region is CSVGPSGTDTQYF. The CDR3, as DNA: TGCAGCGTGGGGCCTTCGGGCACAGATACGCAGTATTTT.

About this clone: Possible read error: a much larger clone is one base away. Other nucleotide sequences in the sample specify the same CDR3. The chain recombines TRBV11-2 with TRBJ2-7; D is ambiguous. The CDR3 is made up of 13 amino acids. Germline lookup yields CDR1 SGHAT and CDR2 FQNNGV. Written as DNA, the CDR3 is TGTGCCAGCAGCTTAGAGGGTCTGTACGAACAGTACTTC. Its protein is CASSLEGLYEQYF.

The rearrangement uses TRBV4-2 and TRBJ2-2; D is possibly TRBD2 (6 bases). Trimming left V 5 bases short and J 5 bases short, with 12 bases between. The V gene's germline CDR1 is LGHNA and CDR2 YNFKEQ. This CDR3 has 14 amino acids. The CDR3 here is CASSNRGTTGELFF. In nucleotides, the CDR3 is TGTGCCAGCAGCAACCGGGGGACGACCGGGGAGCTGTTTTTT.

Sample share makes this clone medium-sized. V and J are TRBV5-6 and TRBJ1-2; D not certain. V gave up 2 bases and J gave up 8 bases, with 13 bases separating them. The CDR3 length is 13 residues. Germline-derived CDR1 and CDR2 are SGHDT and YYEEEE. CDR3 DNA: TGTGCCAGCAGCTTAGGGCCTTCCCTGGGCTACACCTTC. Its protein product is CASSLGPSLGYTF.

This clone is medium-sized. This chain joins TRBV4-1 and TRBJ2-7, with D perhaps TRBD1 or TRBD2 (6 bases each). Germline V gene sequence: CDR1 MGHRA, CDR2 YSYEKL. The germline V and J ends were trimmed by 5 bases and 7 bases, with 33 bases remaining between them. The CDR3 totals 19 residues. CDR3 sequence (DNA): TGCGCCAGCAGCGCAAGAGACTACCGCCCTGTTGCTCAAGGGGGGGAGCAGTACTTC. This sequence encodes CASSARDYRPVAQGGEQYF.